The entry below describes one T cell receptor (beta chain). At one boundary the junction diverges from the germline segment, which might be a read error. The data originate from a study of blood T cell repertoires in COVID-19. Study details: From the United States, Italy and Spain came samples of acute and convalescent COVID-19.

Original analysis: The authors estimated nucleated cell counts from reference gene primer amplification. Repertoires were generated with immunoSEQ multiplex PCR, while TCRdb's copy carries only in-frame clones and drops some. That table supplies the V and J calls and clone size; D and trimming were determined from the DNA. The sample comprises just under 350,000 clones, around four fifths of which are singletons, and 2.5% to 3% rests with the top ten. The receptor comes from a man between 25 and 39 years old with active or convalescent COVID-19. The sample comprised peripheral blood.

This CDR3 reads CASILRVNTEAFF. The CDR3 DNA reads TGTGCCAGCATTTTACGGGTAAACACTGAAGCTTTCTTT. The chain joins TRBV12-3 or TRBV12-4 to TRBJ1-1; D not certain. This CDR3 spans 13 amino acids.